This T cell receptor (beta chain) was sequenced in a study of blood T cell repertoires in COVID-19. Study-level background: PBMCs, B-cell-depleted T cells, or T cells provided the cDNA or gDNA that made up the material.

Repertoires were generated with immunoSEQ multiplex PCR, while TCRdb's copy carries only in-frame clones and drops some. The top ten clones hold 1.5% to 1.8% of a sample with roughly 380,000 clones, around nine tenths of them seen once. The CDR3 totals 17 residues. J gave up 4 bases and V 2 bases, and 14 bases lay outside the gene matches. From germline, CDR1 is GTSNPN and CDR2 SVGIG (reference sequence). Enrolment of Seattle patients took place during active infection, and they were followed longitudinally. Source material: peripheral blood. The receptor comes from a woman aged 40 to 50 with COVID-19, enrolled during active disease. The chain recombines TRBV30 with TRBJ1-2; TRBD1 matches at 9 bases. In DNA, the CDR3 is TGTGCCTGGAGTTCCGGACAGGGGCCCTTTAAGGGCTATGGCTACACCTTC. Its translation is CAWSSGQGPFKGYGYTF. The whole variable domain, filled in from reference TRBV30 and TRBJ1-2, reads SQTIHQWPATLVQPVGSPLSLECTVEGTSNPNLYWYRQAAGRGLQLLFYSVGIGQISSEVPQNLSASRPQDRQFILSSKKLLLSDSGFYLCAWSSGQGPFKGYGYTFGSGTRLTVV.